This passage covers 18 T cell receptor beta chains from one sample sequenced in a study of cytomegalovirus exposure and HLA in healthy donors. Researchers ran the PCR with 60 Vbeta and 13 Jbeta primers. Sequencing used immunoSEQ multiplex PCR; TCRdb keeps in-frame clones, though not all of them. This table has about 160,000 clones, more than 70% appearing once. The source material was PBMCs. These receptors all come from a man in his 60s in good health and CMV-seronegative.

This clone appeared a few times. The CDR3 nucleotides read TGTGCCAGCAGCTTCTCGGTGGACACCGGGGAGCTGTTTTTT. Translation: CASSFSVDTGELFF. This rearrangement joins TRBV5-4 to TRBJ2-2; D not resolved. The V gene lost 2 bases and the J gene lost 3 bases, with 8 bases spanning the gap. Per the germline V gene, CDR1 is SGHNT and CDR2 is YYREEE (reference sequence). This CDR3 has 14 amino acids.

This chain joins TRBV27 and TRBJ2-7; D perhaps matches TRBD2 (6 bases). The CDR3 runs 12 residues. The V end lost 6 bases, the J end lost 7 bases, and 13 bases lay between the germline ends. Germline assignment: CDR1 MNHEY and CDR2 SMNVEV (reference sequence). The CDR3, as DNA: TGTGCCAGCAGCCTTCCTGGAGGGGAGCAGTACTTC. Translating it yields CASSLPGGEQYF.

The chain employs TRBV7-9 and TRBJ2-7; D is perhaps TRBD1 (5 bases). V gave up 5 bases and J gave up 4 bases, with 9 bases separating them. Germline-derived CDR1 and CDR2 are SEHNR and FQNEAQ (reference sequence). The CDR3 runs 12 residues. The CDR3 sequence: CASSQRQYEQYF. The CDR3 DNA reads TGTGCCAGCAGCCAACGACAGTACGAGCAGTACTTC.

The genes are TRBV15 and TRBJ2-7, with 8 bases lining up with TRBD1. V lost 5 bases and J lost 5; bases outside the gene matches: 8. Germline lookup yields CDR1 LNHNV and CDR2 YYDKDF (reference sequence). This CDR3 has 14 amino acids. This chain's CDR3 is CATSRRQGKNEQYF. The CDR3 coding sequence is TGTGCCACCAGCCGAAGACAGGGGAAGAACGAGCAGTACTTC.

This clone was seen more than once but under ten times. The V gene is TRBV6-5, the J gene TRBJ1-4; possible D gene TRBD1, 5 bases. The CDR3 runs to 15 residues. Trimming stripped 0 bases from V and 6 bases from J, with 11 bases between. CDR1 and CDR2 from the germline V gene are MNHEY and SVGAGI. CDR3 amino acids: CASSYSRWGDEKLFF. As DNA, the CDR3 is TGTGCCAGCAGTTACTCGAGGTGGGGGGATGAAAAACTGTTTTTT.

This chain links TRBV7-9 with TRBJ1-5; D may be TRBD1 (5 bases). The CDR3 totals 13 residues. Germline V CDR1 and CDR2: SEHNR, FQNEAQ (reference sequence). V was pared by 1 base and J by 15 bases, with 16 bases between. This chain's CDR3 is CASSLDADTERHF. CDR3 nucleotide sequence: TGTGCCAGCAGCTTAGATGCGGACACGGAACGGCATTTT.

This clone was recorded a few times. V and J are TRBV4-2 and TRBJ2-2; tentative D call: TRBD2 (5 bases). V lost 1 base and J 7 bases, leaving 16 bases between the germline ends. The CDR3 length is 16 residues. Germline CDR1 is LGHNA and CDR2 is YNFKEQ. For the CDR3, the DNA is TGTGCCAGCAGCCAAGCTGATCCCGGGGTGGGCGGGGAGCTGTTTTTT. Translation gives CASSQADPGVGGELFF.

V usage is TRBV6-6 and J usage is TRBJ2-1; TRBD1 agrees at 7 bases. The CDR3 sequence is 15 residues long. Germline CDR1 and CDR2: MNHNY and SVGAGI (reference sequence). Losses at the gene ends were 7 bases for V and 0 bases for J; bases not matched to a gene: 6. The CDR3 loop reads CASIPPGGSYNEQFF. The CDR3, as DNA: TGTGCCAGCATCCCCCCAGGGGGCTCCTACAATGAGCAGTTCTTC.

This clone was found once. The chain links TRBV6-4 to TRBJ1-4; a possible D gene is TRBD1 (6 bases). The ends were cut back, 7 bases at V and 4 bases at J, with 28 bases in the middle. The CDR3 sequence is 19 residues long. Germline assignment: CDR1 MRHNA and CDR2 SNTAGT. The CDR3 nucleotides are TGTGCCAGCAACCCGCCTGACAGGATTCGGACACTTTTTAATGAAAAACTGTTTTTT. It translates to CASNPPDRIRTLFNEKLFF.

The chain uses TRBV7-2 and TRBJ1-3; D perhaps matches TRBD1 (5 bases). CDR1 is SGHTA and CDR2 is FQGNSA in the germline V gene. V was cut by 6 bases and J by 4 bases, with 16 bases left in between. The CDR3 contains 15 residues. The CDR3 coding sequence is TGTGCCAGCAGGCCACGCGGGGCAGAAGGAAACACCATATATTTT. The encoded protein is CASRPRGAEGNTIYF.

The table lists this clone with a few counts. This CDR3 reads CASSSGLADTGELFF. In DNA form, the CDR3 reads TGTGCCAGCAGTTCGGGACTAGCGGACACCGGGGAGCTGTTTTTT. The V gene is TRBV28, the J gene TRBJ2-2; 11 bases map to TRBD2. The CDR3 length is 15 residues. The germline CDR1 and CDR2 sequences are MDHEN and SYDVKM. Germline trimming cut 4 bases from V and 3 bases from J; bases unmatched to any gene: 1.

This chain connects TRBV5-1 to TRBJ2-3; TRBD2 might be the D (5 bases). V was pared by 2 bases and J by 11 bases, with 21 bases between. This CDR3 spans 15 amino acids. Germline-derived CDR1 and CDR2 are SGHRS and YFSETQ. Here the CDR3 DNA reads TGCGCCAGCAGCTTTTGGGGAGACACCCTGACTGGGCAGTATTTT. Amino acid sequence: CASSFWGDTLTGQYF. The variable domain in full, with the rest retrieved from reference TRBV5-1 and TRBJ2-3, is KAGVTQTPRYLIKTRGQQVTLSCSPISGHRSVSWYQQTPGQGLQFLFEYFSETQRNKGNFPGRFSGRQFSNSRSEMNVSTLELGDSALYLCASSFWGDTLTGQYFGPGTRLTVL.

This sequence joins TRBV2 and TRBJ2-1, with D maybe TRBD2 (6 bases). V lost 5 bases and J 9 bases, leaving 20 bases between the germline ends. CDR1 is SNHLY, CDR2 FYNNEI, per germline. This CDR3 spans 15 amino acids. Written as DNA, the CDR3 is TGTGCCAGCAGTCCCATGCGGGGTTTGTTGGGTGAGCAGTTCTTC. Protein sequence: CASSPMRGLLGEQFF.

The genes are TRBV5-1 and TRBJ1-4, with D hard to call. Germline-derived CDR1 and CDR2 are SGHRS and YFSETQ. The CDR3 is made up of 14 amino acids. The V and J ends lost 0 bases and 4 bases respectively, with 7 bases between them. Written as DNA, the CDR3 is TGCGCCAGCAGCTTGGGGGGAGATAATGAAAAACTGTTTTTT. Protein: CASSLGGDNEKLFF.

The chain links TRBV28 to TRBJ2-7; possibly TRBD1 for D (5 bases). The CDR3 runs 12 residues. With 6 bases removed from V and 3 bases from J, the gap between germline ends came to 9 bases. Per germline, CDR1 MDHEN and CDR2 SYDVKM. The chain's CDR3 is CASRKQVYEQYF. For the CDR3, the DNA is TGTGCCAGCAGGAAACAGGTCTACGAGCAGTACTTC.

This rearrangement joins TRBV5-6 to TRBJ2-7, with a possible D match to TRBD1 (6 bases). CDR1 is SGHDT, CDR2 YYEEEE, per germline. Trimming removed 0 bases at V and 3 bases at J, with 13 bases between. The CDR3 is 15 amino acids. The CDR3 is CASSLDLGHLYEQYF. Here the CDR3 DNA reads TGTGCCAGCAGCTTGGATCTGGGACACCTCTACGAGCAGTACTTC.

The chain employs TRBV30 and TRBJ1-6; maybe TRBD1 (5 bases). The V and J ends lost 0 bases and 6 bases respectively, with 12 bases between them. The CDR3 contains 15 residues. Germline V gene lookup returns CDR1 GTSNPN and CDR2 SVGIG (reference sequence). The CDR3 bases are TGTGCCTGGAGTGTAGGGTGGACACTTAATTCACCCCTCCACTTT. Protein sequence: CAWSVGWTLNSPLHF. Full variable domain (rest looked up from reference TRBV30 and TRBJ1-6): SQTIHQWPATLVQPVGSPLSLECTVEGTSNPNLYWYRQAAGRGLQLLFYSVGIGQISSEVPQNLSASRPQDRQFILSSKKLLLSDSGFYLCAWSVGWTLNSPLHFGNGTRLTVT.

This clone is a singleton in its sample. The CDR3 region has the DNA TGTGCCAGCAGCCTAAGTTGGGGACTAAACTACGAGCAGTACTTC. Protein: CASSLSWGLNYEQYF. The chain employs TRBV7-2 and TRBJ2-7; 7 bases fit TRBD2. The CDR3 runs 15 residues. V dropped 5 bases and J dropped 3; count of bases not matched to a gene: 10. Germline V gene sequence: CDR1 SGHTA, CDR2 FQGNSA.